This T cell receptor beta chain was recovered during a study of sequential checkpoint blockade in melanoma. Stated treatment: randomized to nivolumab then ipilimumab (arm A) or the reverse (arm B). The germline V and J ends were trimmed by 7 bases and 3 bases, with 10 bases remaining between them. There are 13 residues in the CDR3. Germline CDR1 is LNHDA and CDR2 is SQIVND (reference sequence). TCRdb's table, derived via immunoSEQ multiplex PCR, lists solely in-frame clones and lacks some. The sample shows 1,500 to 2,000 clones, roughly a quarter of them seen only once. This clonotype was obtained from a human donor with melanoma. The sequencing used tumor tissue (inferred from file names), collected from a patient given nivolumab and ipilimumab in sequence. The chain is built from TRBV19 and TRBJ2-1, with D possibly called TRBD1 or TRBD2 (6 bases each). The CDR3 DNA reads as TGTGCCAGTACCGGGGGCCTCTACAATGAGCAGTTCTTC. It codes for CASTGGLYNEQFF.